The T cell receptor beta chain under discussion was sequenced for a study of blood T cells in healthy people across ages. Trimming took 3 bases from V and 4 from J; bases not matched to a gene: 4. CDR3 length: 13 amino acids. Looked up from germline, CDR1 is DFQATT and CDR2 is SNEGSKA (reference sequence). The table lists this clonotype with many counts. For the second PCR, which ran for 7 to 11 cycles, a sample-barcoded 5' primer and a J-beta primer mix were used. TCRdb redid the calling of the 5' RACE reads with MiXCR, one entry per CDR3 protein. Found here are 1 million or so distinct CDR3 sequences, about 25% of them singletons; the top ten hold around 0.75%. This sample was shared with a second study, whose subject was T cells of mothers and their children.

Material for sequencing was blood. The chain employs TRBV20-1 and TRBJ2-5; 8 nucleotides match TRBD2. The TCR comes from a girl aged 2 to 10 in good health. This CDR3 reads CSASGGAGETQYF. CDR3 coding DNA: TGCAGTGCTAGCGGGGGGGCGGGAGAGACCCAGTACTTC.